The clone carrying this T cell receptor beta chain came up a few times. TCRdb recomputed calls from the RT-PCR reads with MiXCR, one row per CDR3 protein. The sample shows approximately 720,000 distinct CDR3 sequences, approximately 14% of them seen only once. Specimen: memory CD4+ T cells from blood. The TCR comes from a female donor in good health, serving as a healthy control.

CDR3 amino acids: CASSPMVDRTGELFF. CDR3 nucleotide sequence: TGTGCCAGCAGCCCCATGGTCGACAGGACCGGGGAGCTGTTTTTT. The chain combines TRBV12-3 or TRBV12-4 with TRBJ2-2, with a tentative D call TRBD1 (6 bases). The CDR3 sequence is 15 residues long. Between the trimmed V and J ends, which lost 6 bases and 5 bases, there was a span of 16 bases.